Each of the 30 T cell receptor beta chains below was sequenced from the same sample in a study of blood T cells in healthy people across ages. For the second PCR, which ran for roughly 7 to 11 cycles, a sample-barcoded 5' primer and a J-beta primer mix were used. One entry per CDR3 protein results from TCRdb running MiXCR on the 5' RACE reads. The sample records 800,000 to 1,300,000 distinct CDR3 sequences, about 23% being singletons. These data were also filed under a second study, of T cells of mothers and their children.

The sample consisted of blood. Receptors originate from a girl aged 2-9 years in good health.

This clonotype was observed at least ten times. This chain uses TRBV4-1 with TRBJ2-4; D is uncertain. The CDR3 is 15 residues long. Germline V gene data show CDR1 as MGHRA and CDR2 as YSYEKL. The V and J ends lost 2 bases and 2 bases respectively, with 10 bases between them. CDR3 sequence: CASSQTLPPKNIQYF. CDR3 nucleotide sequence: TGCGCCAGCAGCCAAACTCTCCCCCCCAAAAACATTCAGTACTTC.

Concerning this clonotype: An end of the junction does not agree with germline; a read error may underlie this. CDR3 sequence (DNA): TGTGCCAGCGGTTTTTTTGGGGGCTCTAGCACAGATACGCAGTATTTT. Amino acid sequence: CASGFFGGSSTDTQYF. The genes are TRBV12-3 or TRBV12-4 and TRBJ2-3; D possibly corresponds to TRBD1 (6 bases). This CDR3 spans 16 amino acids.

Turning to this clonotype: This may arise from a read error, as a much more abundant clone is one base away. The chain has TRBV11-1 and TRBJ2-1; 10 nucleotides match TRBD2. Germline V gene sequence: CDR1 SGHAT, CDR2 FQDESV (reference sequence). The CDR3 spans 16 residues. The CDR3 DNA sequence: TGTGCCAGCGGCTTATTTCAGCGGGGGGGCTTGGATGAGCAGTTCTTC. Amino acids: CASGLFQRGGLDEQFF.

This clonotype came up a few times. The chain links TRBV25-1 to TRBJ1-2; no reliable D call. V dropped 3 bases and J dropped 8 bases, with 7 bases sitting between them. Germline loops: CDR1 MGHDK, CDR2 SYGVNS. The CDR3 runs 11 residues. The CDR3 spells CASSDRRGYTF. Here the CDR3 DNA reads TGTGCCAGCAGTGATAGAAGGGGCTACACCTTC.

This clonotype came up a few times. V gene TRBV29-1 combines with J gene TRBJ2-5, with 7 bases that match TRBD1. CDR1 is SQVTM and CDR2 is ANQGSEA in the germline V gene. The CDR3 loop spans 13 amino acids. V lost 5 bases and J lost 5; bases outside the gene matches: 8. The DNA for the CDR3 is TGCAGCGTTTCACAGGGGATCGTGGAGACCCAGTACTTC. Its protein product is CSVSQGIVETQYF. Full variable domain (rest looked up from reference TRBV29-1 and TRBJ2-5): SAVISQKPSRDICQRGTSLTIQCQVDSQVTMMFWYRQQPGQSLTLIATANQGSEATYESGFVIDKFPISRPNLTFSTLTVSNMSPEDSSIYLCSVSQGIVETQYFGPGTRLLVL.

The chain's CDR3 is CSVMTMSSYNEQFF. As DNA, the CDR3 is TGCAGCGTGATGACTATGAGCTCCTACAATGAGCAGTTCTTC. The chain employs TRBV29-1 and TRBJ2-1; tentative D call: TRBD2 (5 bases). The CDR3 is 14 amino acids. Trimming pared 6 bases from V and 0 bases from J, leaving 12 bases between. CDR1 is SQVTM and CDR2 is ANQGSEA in the germline V gene.

This rearrangement joins TRBV6-6 to TRBJ2-3; D gene uncertain. From germline, CDR1 is MNHNY and CDR2 SVGAGI (reference sequence). The CDR3 is made up of 16 amino acids. V was cut by 2 bases and J by 2 bases, with 14 bases left in between. The CDR3 sequence: CASSYASASDTDTQYF. The CDR3 region has the DNA TGTGCCAGCAGTTACGCATCCGCCAGCGACACAGATACGCAGTATTTT.

This clonotype was counted only a few times. The rearrangement links TRBV20-1 to TRBJ2-7; no definite D call. Germline values: CDR1 DFQATT, CDR2 SNEGSKA (reference sequence). This CDR3 is built from 13 residues. Trimming cost V 6 bases and J 0 bases, with 12 bases left between them. CDR3: CSAPAGYSYEQYF. For the CDR3, the DNA is TGCAGTGCCCCGGCTGGCTACTCCTACGAGCAGTACTTC.

This chain connects TRBV2 to TRBJ2-4, with D perhaps given as TRBD1 or TRBD2 (5 bases each). The V end lost 8 bases, the J end lost 3 bases, and 8 bases lay between the germline ends. Germline V gene data show CDR1 as SNHLY and CDR2 as FYNNEI. The CDR3 totals 12 residues. CDR3 nucleotide sequence: TGTGCCAGCGGGGGAGACAAAAACATTCAGTACTTC. Translated: CASGGDKNIQYF.

This chain links TRBV13 with TRBJ2-5; D is perhaps TRBD1 (5 bases). The DNA matches TRBJ2-7 better at its end, which makes the J call doubtful. Germline-derived CDR1 and CDR2 are PRHDT and FYEKMQ (reference sequence). This CDR3 comprises 14 residues. The DNA for the CDR3 is TGTGCCAGCAGCTTATCGGACATCCCCTACGAGCAGTACTTC. As protein: CASSLSDIPYEQYF.

Worth noting for this clonotype: A much larger clone lies a single base off, so this may be a read error. V gene TRBV24-1 combines with J gene TRBJ2-1; D unresolved. The CDR3 spans 16 residues. Trimming left V 3 bases short and J 0 bases short, with 11 bases between. The germline V gene has CDR1 KGHDR and CDR2 SFDVKD. The CDR3 spells CATSDHDASSYNEQFF. The CDR3 nucleotides read TGTGCCACCAGTGATCACGATGCTAGCTCCTACAATGAGCAGTTCTTC.

This clonotype was seen at least ten times. The chain links TRBV29-1 to TRBJ2-5, with TRBD2 matching 12 bases. This CDR3 has 13 amino acids. The V gene's germline CDR1 is SQVTM and CDR2 ANQGSEA. With V trimmed by 6 bases and J by 2 bases, 1 base remained unmatched. The CDR3: CSVGLAGQETQYF. The CDR3 DNA reads as TGCAGCGTCGGACTAGCGGGGCAAGAGACCCAGTACTTC.

J is TRBJ2-7 and V is TRBV12-3 or TRBV12-4; D is unclear. The V end lost 6 bases, the J end lost 6 bases, and 12 bases lay between the germline ends. This CDR3 spans 12 amino acids. CDR3 sequence: CASRGERGEQYF. The CDR3 DNA follows: TGTGCCAGCAGAGGTGAACGAGGCGAGCAGTACTTC.

V is TRBV4-3 and J is TRBJ1-4, with D perhaps TRBD1 (6 bases). The CDR3 is 18 amino acids. Germline CDR1 reads LGHNA; CDR2 reads YSLEER. Trimming pared 0 bases from V and 5 bases from J, leaving 19 bases between. Here the CDR3 reads CASSQDFQRTAANEKLFF. In nucleotides, the CDR3 is TGCGCCAGCAGCCAAGATTTCCAACGGACAGCGGCAAATGAAAAACTGTTTTTT.

This clonotype was found a few times. The chain has TRBV12-3 or TRBV12-4 and TRBJ2-5; D possibly uses TRBD1 or TRBD2 (5 bases each). The CDR3 is 16 amino acids. V lost 5 bases to trimming and J lost 1 base, with 17 bases between them. This CDR3 reads CASSNTGTMSQETQYF. As DNA, the CDR3 is TGTGCCAGCAGTAACACCGGGACGATGTCCCAAGAGACCCAGTACTTC.

V gene TRBV29-1 combines with J gene TRBJ2-5; TRBD1 aligns across 8 bases. With the DNA end fitting TRBJ2-7 better, the J assignment may be wrong. The CDR3 runs 12 residues. From germline, CDR1 is SQVTM and CDR2 ANQGSEA. The CDR3 loop reads CSVPGTGHEQYF. The CDR3, as DNA: TGCAGCGTTCCCGGGACAGGTCACGAGCAGTACTTC.

The V and J genes are TRBV7-2 and TRBJ2-5, with D possibly being TRBD1 (6 bases). Trimming took off 1 base at V and 3 bases at J, with 15 bases between the two ends. The germline V gene encodes CDR1 SGHTA and CDR2 FQGNSA. CDR3 length: 16 amino acids. Written as DNA, the CDR3 is TGTGCCAGCAGCTTAGATGGGACACCTAGAAAAGAGACCCAGTACTTC. Protein product: CASSLDGTPRKETQYF.

The V gene is TRBV7-2, the J gene TRBJ2-7; 9 positions match TRBD2. CDR1 is SGHTA and CDR2 is FQGNSA in the germline V gene. J was trimmed by 5 bases and V by 5 bases; bases with no gene match: 10. CDR3 length: 15 residues. The CDR3 bases are TGTGCCAGCAGCCCGTTTAGCGGGAGTTGGGACGAGCAGTACTTC. Translation: CASSPFSGSWDEQYF.

This clonotype was counted only a few times. The V and J genes are TRBV4-3 and TRBJ1-2; no reliable D call. This CDR3 is 15 amino acids long. V was shortened by 0 bases and J by 1 base, with 9 bases between the two germline ends. CDR1 and CDR2 (germline): LGHNA, YSLEER. The CDR3 bases are TGCGCCAGCAGCCAAGAAAAGACTCTTAACTATGGCTACACCTTC. Its protein product is CASSQEKTLNYGYTF.

This clonotype was counted between two and nine times. The chain uses TRBV29-1 and TRBJ2-5; no clear D gene. The germline V gene encodes CDR1 SQVTM and CDR2 ANQGSEA. Trimming left V 1 base short and J 4 bases short, with 10 bases between. This CDR3 is built from 13 residues. The DNA of the CDR3 is TGCAGCGTTGAAGGAGGCAGTAGAGAGACCCAGTACTTC. Protein product: CSVEGGSRETQYF. The complete variable domain, with remaining parts taken from reference TRBV29-1 and TRBJ2-5, reads SAVISQKPSRDICQRGTSLTIQCQVDSQVTMMFWYRQQPGQSLTLIATANQGSEATYESGFVIDKFPISRPNLTFSTLTVSNMSPEDSSIYLCSVEGGSRETQYFGPGTRLLVL.

This chain joins TRBV6-2 or TRBV6-3 and TRBJ2-7, with D tentatively TRBD2 (5 bases). The CDR3 runs to 13 residues. Germline assignment: CDR1 MNHEY and CDR2 SVGEGT. The V and J ends lost 7 bases and 3 bases respectively, with 13 bases between them. The CDR3 DNA reads TGTGCCAGCACCGAGGGTCTATACTACGAGCAGTACTTC. This codes for CASTEGLYYEQYF.

A few counts support this clonotype. V and J are TRBV12-3 or TRBV12-4 and TRBJ2-5; D not certain. CDR3 length: 15 amino acids. Deletions cut 7 bases from V and 2 bases from J, with 17 bases between. CDR3 in amino acids: CASTQYGPNQETQYF. CDR3 sequence (DNA): TGTGCCAGCACCCAGTACGGGCCGAATCAAGAGACCCAGTACTTC.

The chain joins TRBV4-2 to TRBJ1-1; D call uncertain. V lost 1 base and J lost 3, with 15 bases in between. The CDR3 totals 16 residues. Germline loops: CDR1 LGHNA, CDR2 YNFKEQ. The CDR3: CASSQGTGTVDTEAFF. The CDR3 nucleotides are TGTGCCAGCAGCCAAGGTACGGGAACGGTGGACACTGAAGCTTTCTTT.

A note on this clonotype: At one of its ends the junction is not consistent with the germline gene, which may arise from a read error. The chain has TRBV2 and TRBJ2-3, with D perhaps being TRBD1 or TRBD2 (5 bases each). The germline V gene has CDR1 SNHLY and CDR2 FYNNEI. The CDR3 has 16 residues. For the CDR3, the DNA is TGTGCCAGCAGTGAAGCGCTTCCTAGCAGCACAGGTACGCAGTATTTT. This gives the protein CASSEALPSSTGTQYF.

The chain employs TRBV11-3 and TRBJ2-1; 10 bases align to TRBD2. V lost 8 bases and J lost 6; bases outside the gene matches: 10. There are 15 residues in the CDR3. Germline assignment: CDR1 SGHNT and CDR2 YENEEA. The CDR3 spells CASCVLAGVPNEQFF. CDR3 coding DNA: TGTGCCAGCTGTGTGCTAGCGGGAGTTCCCAATGAGCAGTTCTTC.

This clonotype has more than one count but fewer than ten. CDR3 in amino acids: CASTFGTGGAYGYTF. DNA of the CDR3: TGTGCCAGCACCTTCGGAACGGGCGGAGCTTATGGCTACACCTTC. The V call is TRBV7-9, the J call TRBJ1-2; D is undetermined. Trimming took 7 bases from V and 5 from J, leaving 20 bases between them. CDR3 length equals 15 residues. Germline CDR1 is SEHNR and CDR2 is FQNEAQ (reference sequence).

This clonotype was counted between two and nine times. This chain uses TRBV6-6 with TRBJ1-3; D not resolved. Germline V gene data show CDR1 as MNHNY and CDR2 as SVGAGI (reference sequence). V dropped 6 bases and J dropped 4 bases, with 16 bases sitting between them. The CDR3 length is 15 residues. Here the CDR3 reads CASRDRTLIGNTIYF. The CDR3 DNA is TGTGCCAGCAGGGACCGGACGTTGATAGGAAACACCATATATTTT.

This clonotype has more than one count but fewer than ten. This chain's CDR3 is CASGSPGQLRAAKNIQYF. CDR3 nucleotides: TGTGCCAGCGGTTCACCGGGACAGTTGAGGGCAGCCAAAAACATTCAGTACTTC. The V gene is TRBV27, the J gene TRBJ2-4; 7 bases line up with TRBD1. The CDR3 loop spans 18 amino acids. The ends lost 8 bases at V and 0 bases at J; junction bases unmatched: 16. Germline V gives CDR1 MNHEY, CDR2 SMNVEV (reference sequence).

The V and J genes are TRBV12-3 or TRBV12-4 and TRBJ2-3; the D gene is possibly TRBD2 (6 bases). V was clipped by 2 bases and J by 4 bases, with 16 bases between them. CDR3 length: 16 residues. The CDR3 loop reads CASSLSPGTAPDTQYF. Here the CDR3 DNA reads TGTGCCAGCAGTTTATCACCAGGGACTGCTCCAGATACGCAGTATTTT.

The CDR3 loop reads CASSIGLAYDEQFF. DNA of the CDR3: TGTGCCAGTAGTATCGGACTAGCGTATGATGAGCAGTTCTTC. The chain recombines TRBV19 with TRBJ2-5, with 9 positions matching TRBD2. The DNA end is a closer match to TRBJ2-1, so the J assignment may be wrong. Germline V gene data show CDR1 as LNHDA and CDR2 as SQIVND (reference sequence). This CDR3 has 14 amino acids.